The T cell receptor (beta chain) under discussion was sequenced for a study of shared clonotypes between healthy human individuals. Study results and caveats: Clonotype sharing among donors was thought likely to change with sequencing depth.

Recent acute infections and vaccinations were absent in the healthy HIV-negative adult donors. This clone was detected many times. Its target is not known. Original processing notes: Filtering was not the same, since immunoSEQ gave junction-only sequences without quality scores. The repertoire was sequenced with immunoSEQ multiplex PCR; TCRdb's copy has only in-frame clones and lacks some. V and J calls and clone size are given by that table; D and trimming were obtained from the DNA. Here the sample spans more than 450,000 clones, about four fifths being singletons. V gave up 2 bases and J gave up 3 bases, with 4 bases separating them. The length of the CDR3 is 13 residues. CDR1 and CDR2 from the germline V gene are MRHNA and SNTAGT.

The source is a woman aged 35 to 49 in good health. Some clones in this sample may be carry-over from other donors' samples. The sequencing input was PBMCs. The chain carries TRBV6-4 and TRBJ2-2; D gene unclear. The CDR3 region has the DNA TGTGCCAGCAGTGACGGGGACACCGGGGAGCTGTTTTTT. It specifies CASSDGDTGELFF.